The clone carrying this TCR beta chain was seen many times. Its antigen is still unknown. The data were obtained in a study of blood T cells in healthy people across ages. The length of the CDR3 is 13 residues. Between the trimmed V and J ends, which lost 3 bases and 3 bases, there was a span of 8 bases. The V gene's germline CDR1 is SGHTA and CDR2 FQGNSA. Study-wide results and caveats: Roughly linear age-related decline in beta diversity appeared, significant by age 40.

Per-sample PBMC isolation yielded at least 7 million cells. Through a sample-barcoded 5' primer and a J-beta primer mix, a second PCR was run for roughly 6 to 12 cycles. All cDNA molecules were each tagged by a template-switch adaptor with 12 random nucleotides. MiXCR, run by TCRdb on the 5' RACE reads, gives a single entry per CDR3 protein. This table has 540,000 or so distinct CDR3 sequences, more than 20% appearing once. These same records also appear under a second study, on T cells of mothers and their children. That paper states: In the second PCR, M1S primer introduced barcodes and 2-4 random bases.

The chain combines TRBV7-2 with TRBJ2-5, with D unresolved. The sequencing input was blood. This clonotype was sampled from a boy aged 10-17 years in good health. DNA of the CDR3: TGTGCCAGCAGCTTCCGGTCAGAAGAGACCCAGTACTTC. It specifies CASSFRSEETQYF. The whole variable domain, filled in from reference TRBV7-2 and TRBJ2-5, reads GAGVSQSPSNKVTEKGKDVELRCDPISGHTALYWYRQSLGQGLEFLIYFQGNSAPDKSGLPSDRFSAERTGGSVSTLTIQRTQQEDSAVYLCASSFRSEETQYFGPGTRLLVL.